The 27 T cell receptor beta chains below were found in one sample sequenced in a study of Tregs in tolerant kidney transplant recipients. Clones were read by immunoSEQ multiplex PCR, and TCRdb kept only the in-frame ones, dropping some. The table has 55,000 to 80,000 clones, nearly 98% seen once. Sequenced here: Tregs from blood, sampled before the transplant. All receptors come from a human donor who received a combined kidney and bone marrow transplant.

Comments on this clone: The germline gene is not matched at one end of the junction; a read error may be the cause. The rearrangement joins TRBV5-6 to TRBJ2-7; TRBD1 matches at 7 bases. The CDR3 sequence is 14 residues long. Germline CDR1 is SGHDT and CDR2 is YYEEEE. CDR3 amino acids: CASTLNDRAYEQYF. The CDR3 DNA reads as TGTGCCAGCACCTTGAATGACAGGGCCTACGAGCAGTACTTC.

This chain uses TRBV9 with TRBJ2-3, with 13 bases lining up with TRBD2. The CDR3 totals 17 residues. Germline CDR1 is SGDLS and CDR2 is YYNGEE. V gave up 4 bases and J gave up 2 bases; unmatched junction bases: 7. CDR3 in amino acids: CASSPPGLAGITDTQYF. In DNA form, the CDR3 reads TGTGCCAGCAGCCCGCCGGGACTAGCGGGGATCACAGATACGCAGTATTTT.

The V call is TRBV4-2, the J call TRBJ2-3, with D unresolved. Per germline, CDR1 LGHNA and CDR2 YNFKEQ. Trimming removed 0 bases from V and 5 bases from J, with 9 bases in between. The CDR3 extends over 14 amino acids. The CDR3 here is CASSQDVGLDTQYF. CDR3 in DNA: TGTGCCAGCAGCCAAGATGTGGGCTTAGATACGCAGTATTTT.

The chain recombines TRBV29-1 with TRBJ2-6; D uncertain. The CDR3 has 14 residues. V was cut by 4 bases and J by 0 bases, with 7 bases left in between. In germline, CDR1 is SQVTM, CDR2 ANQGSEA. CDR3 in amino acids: CSVASISGANVLTF. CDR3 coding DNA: TGCAGCGTTGCGAGTATCTCTGGGGCCAACGTCCTGACTTTC.

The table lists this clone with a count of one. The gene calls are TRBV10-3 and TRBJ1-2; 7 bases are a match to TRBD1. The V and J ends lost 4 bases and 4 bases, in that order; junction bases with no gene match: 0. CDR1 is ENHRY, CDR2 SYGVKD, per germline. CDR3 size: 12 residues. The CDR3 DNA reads TGTGCCATCAGTGGGGACAGCTATGGCTACACCTTC. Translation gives CAISGDSYGYTF.

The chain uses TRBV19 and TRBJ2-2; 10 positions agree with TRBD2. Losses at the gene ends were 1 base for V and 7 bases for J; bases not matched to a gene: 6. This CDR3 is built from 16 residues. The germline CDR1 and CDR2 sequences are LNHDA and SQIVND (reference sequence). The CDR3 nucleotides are TGTGCCAGTAGTATAGTGAGCGGGGGGGCCGGCGGGGAGCTGTTTTTT. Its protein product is CASSIVSGGAGGELFF.

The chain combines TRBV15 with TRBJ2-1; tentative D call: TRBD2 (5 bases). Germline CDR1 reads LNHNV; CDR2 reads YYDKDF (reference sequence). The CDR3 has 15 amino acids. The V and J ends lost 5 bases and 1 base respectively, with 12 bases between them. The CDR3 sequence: CATSGRGWSYNEQFF. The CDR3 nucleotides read TGTGCCACCAGCGGACGGGGTTGGTCCTACAATGAGCAGTTCTTC.

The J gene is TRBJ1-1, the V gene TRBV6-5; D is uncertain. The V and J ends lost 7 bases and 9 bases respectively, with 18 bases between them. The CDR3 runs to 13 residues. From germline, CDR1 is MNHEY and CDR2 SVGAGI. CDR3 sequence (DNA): TGTGCCAGCATGTCTGGAGCTGCTCGAAAAGCTTTCTTT. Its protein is CASMSGAARKAFF.

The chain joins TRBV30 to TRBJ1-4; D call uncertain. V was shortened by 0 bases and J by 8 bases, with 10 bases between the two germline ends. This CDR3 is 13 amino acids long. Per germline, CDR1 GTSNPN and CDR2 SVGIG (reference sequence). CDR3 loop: CAWSVPGREKLFF. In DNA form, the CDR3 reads TGTGCCTGGAGTGTACCAGGTCGGGAAAAACTGTTTTTT.

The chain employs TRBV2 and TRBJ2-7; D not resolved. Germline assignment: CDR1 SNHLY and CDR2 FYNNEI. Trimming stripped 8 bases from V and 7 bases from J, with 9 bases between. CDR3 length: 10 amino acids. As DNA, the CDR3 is TGTGCCAGCGGGCGTTGGGAGCAGTACTTC. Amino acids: CASGRWEQYF.

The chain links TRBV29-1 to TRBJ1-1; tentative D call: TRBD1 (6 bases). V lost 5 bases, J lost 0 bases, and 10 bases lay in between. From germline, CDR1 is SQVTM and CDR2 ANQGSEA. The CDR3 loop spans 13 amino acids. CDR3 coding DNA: TGCAGCGTTAAAACAGGGTTGAACACTGAAGCTTTCTTT. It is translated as CSVKTGLNTEAFF.

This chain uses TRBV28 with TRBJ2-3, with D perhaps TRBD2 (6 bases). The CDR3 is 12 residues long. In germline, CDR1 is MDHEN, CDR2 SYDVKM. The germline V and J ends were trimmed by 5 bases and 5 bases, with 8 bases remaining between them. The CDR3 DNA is TGTGCCAGCAGTCTGGGGGGAGATACGCAGTATTTT. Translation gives CASSLGGDTQYF.

CDR3 bases: TGTGCCAGCTCACCAGGGGGCTTCAACGAGCAGTACTTC. Amino acid sequence: CASSPGGFNEQYF. The chain is built from TRBV18 and TRBJ2-7; D might be TRBD1 (6 bases). V was shortened by 2 bases and J by 5 bases, with 10 bases between the two germline ends. This CDR3 comprises 13 residues. Per germline, CDR1 KGHSH and CDR2 LQKENI.

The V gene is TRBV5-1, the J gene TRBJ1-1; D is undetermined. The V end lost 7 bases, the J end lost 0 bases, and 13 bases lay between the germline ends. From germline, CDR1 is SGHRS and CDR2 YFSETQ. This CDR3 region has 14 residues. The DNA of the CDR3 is TGCGCCAGCGCCCCTAGTGGAATGAACACTGAAGCTTTCTTT. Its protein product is CASAPSGMNTEAFF.

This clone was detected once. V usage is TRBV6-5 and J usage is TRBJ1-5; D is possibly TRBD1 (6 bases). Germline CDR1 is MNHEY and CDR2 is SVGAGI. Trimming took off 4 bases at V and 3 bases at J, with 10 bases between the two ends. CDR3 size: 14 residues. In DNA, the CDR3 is TGTGCCAGCAGTTCCACAGGGTTCAATCAGCCCCAGCATTTT. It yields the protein CASSSTGFNQPQHF.

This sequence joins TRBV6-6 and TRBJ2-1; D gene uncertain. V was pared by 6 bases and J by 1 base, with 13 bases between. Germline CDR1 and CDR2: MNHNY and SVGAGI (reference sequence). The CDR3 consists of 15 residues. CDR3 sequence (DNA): TGTGCCAGCAGCCCACGTTCGCGGTCCTACAATGAGCAGTTCTTC. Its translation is CASSPRSRSYNEQFF.

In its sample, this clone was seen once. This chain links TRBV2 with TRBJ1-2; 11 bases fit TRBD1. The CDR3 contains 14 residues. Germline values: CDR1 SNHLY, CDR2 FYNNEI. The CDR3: CASGRDRGFYGYTF. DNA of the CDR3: TGTGCTAGTGGCCGGGACAGGGGGTTCTATGGCTACACCTTC.

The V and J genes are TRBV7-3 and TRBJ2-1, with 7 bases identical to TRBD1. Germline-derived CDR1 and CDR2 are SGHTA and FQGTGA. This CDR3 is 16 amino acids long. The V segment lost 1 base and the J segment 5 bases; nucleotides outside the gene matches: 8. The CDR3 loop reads CASSLNRQGPHNEQFF. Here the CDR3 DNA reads TGTGCCAGCAGCTTAAATAGACAGGGTCCCCACAATGAGCAGTTCTTC.

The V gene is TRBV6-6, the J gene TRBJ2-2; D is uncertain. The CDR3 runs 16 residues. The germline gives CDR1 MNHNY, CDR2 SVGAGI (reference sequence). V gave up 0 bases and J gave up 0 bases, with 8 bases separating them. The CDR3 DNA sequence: TGTGCCAGCAGTTACTCGATCAGGACGAACACCGGGGAGCTGTTTTTT. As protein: CASSYSIRTNTGELFF.

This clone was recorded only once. CDR3 loop: CASSLDRENTEAFF. CDR3 nucleotide sequence: TGTGCCAGCAGCTTAGACAGGGAAAACACTGAAGCTTTCTTT. The genes are TRBV7-2 and TRBJ1-1; D perhaps matches TRBD1 (6 bases). V lost 1 base, J lost 2 bases, and 8 bases lay in between. The CDR3 totals 14 residues. Looked up from germline, CDR1 is SGHTA and CDR2 is FQGNSA.

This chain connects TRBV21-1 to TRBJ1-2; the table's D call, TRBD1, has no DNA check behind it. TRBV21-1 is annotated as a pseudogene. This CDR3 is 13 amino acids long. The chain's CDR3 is CASSKAQGYGYTF. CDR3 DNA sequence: TGTGCCAGCAGCAAAGCACAGGGCTATGGCTACACCTTC.

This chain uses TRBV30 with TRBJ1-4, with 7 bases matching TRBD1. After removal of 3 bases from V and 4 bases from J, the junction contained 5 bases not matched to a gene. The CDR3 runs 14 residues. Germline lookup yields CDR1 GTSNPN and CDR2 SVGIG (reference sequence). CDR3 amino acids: CAWSQGQLNEKLFF. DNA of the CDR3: TGTGCCTGGAGCCAGGGACAGCTTAATGAAAAACTGTTTTTT.

CDR3 nucleotide sequence: TGCGCCAGCACCGGAAAATTAGCGGGAGTAGGTTACGAGCAGTACTTC. This encodes CASTGKLAGVGYEQYF. The V call is TRBV5-1, the J call TRBJ2-7, with 9 bases lining up with TRBD2. V was pared by 6 bases and J by 4 bases, with 14 bases of the junction left unmatched. There are 16 residues in the CDR3. Per germline, CDR1 SGHRS and CDR2 YFSETQ.

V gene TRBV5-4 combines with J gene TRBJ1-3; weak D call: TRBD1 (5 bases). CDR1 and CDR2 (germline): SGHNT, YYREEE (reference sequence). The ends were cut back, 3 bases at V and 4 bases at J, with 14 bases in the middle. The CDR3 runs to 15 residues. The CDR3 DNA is TGTGCCAGCAGCTCTCCCGGGACTCCCGGAAACACCATATATTTT. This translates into CASSSPGTPGNTIYF.

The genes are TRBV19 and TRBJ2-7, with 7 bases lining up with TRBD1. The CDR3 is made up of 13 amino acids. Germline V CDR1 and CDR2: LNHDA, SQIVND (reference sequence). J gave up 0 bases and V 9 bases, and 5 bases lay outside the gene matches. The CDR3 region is CASSRDSSYEQYF. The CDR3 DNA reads TGTGCCAGCTCACGGGACAGCTCCTACGAGCAGTACTTC.

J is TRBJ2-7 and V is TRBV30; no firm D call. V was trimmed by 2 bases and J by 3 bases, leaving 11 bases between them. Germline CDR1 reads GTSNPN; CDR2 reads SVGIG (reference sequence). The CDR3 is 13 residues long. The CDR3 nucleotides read TGTGCCTGGAGTCCTAATACCTACTACGAGCAGTACTTC. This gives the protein CAWSPNTYYEQYF.

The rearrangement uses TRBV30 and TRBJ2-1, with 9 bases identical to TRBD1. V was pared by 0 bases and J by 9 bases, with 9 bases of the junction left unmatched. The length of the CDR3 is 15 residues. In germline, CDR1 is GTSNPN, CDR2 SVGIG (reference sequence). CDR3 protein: CAWSVPGTGYSEQFF. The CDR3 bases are TGTGCCTGGAGTGTACCCGGGACAGGGTATAGTGAGCAGTTCTTC.